One sample yielded the 3 T cell receptor beta chains listed below, sequenced in a study of cytomegalovirus exposure and HLA in healthy donors. The PCR employed 60 Vbeta primers together with 13 Jbeta primers. Here immunoSEQ multiplex PCR was the method, and the copy in TCRdb shows in-frame clones only, minus some. The table has under 150,000 clones, around 85% seen once. Sequenced input: PBMCs. These receptors all stem from a boy between 10 and 17 years old in good health and CMV-seronegative.

This clone was seen more than once but under ten times. The rearrangement uses TRBV7-9 and TRBJ2-7; 10 bases map to TRBD2. This CDR3 region has 16 residues. The germline V gene has CDR1 SEHNR and CDR2 FQNEAQ (reference sequence). After removal of 3 bases from V and 0 bases from J, the junction contained 5 bases not matched to a gene. CDR3 nucleotides: TGTGCCAGCAGCTTGGGCCTAGCGGGAGCCTCCTACGAGCAGTACTTC. It is translated as CASSLGLAGASYEQYF.

The chain has TRBV5-1 and TRBJ2-1, with 7 bases that match TRBD2. Germline V lookup: CDR1 SGHRS, CDR2 YFSETQ. V was clipped by 1 base and J by 4 bases; unmatched bases: 8. This CDR3 is 16 amino acids long. CDR3: CASSLTPTSRYNEQFF. In nucleotides, the CDR3 is TGCGCCAGCAGCTTGACCCCGACTAGCAGATACAATGAGCAGTTCTTC.

The chain is built from TRBV19 and TRBJ2-5, with D perhaps TRBD1 (9 bases). This CDR3 comprises 16 residues. V lost 6 bases and J 1 base, leaving 18 bases between the germline ends. Per the germline V gene, CDR1 is LNHDA and CDR2 is SQIVND (reference sequence). CDR3 protein: CASSLGGGQGQETQYF. CDR3 coding DNA: TGTGCCAGTAGCCTCGGGGGGGGACAGGGCCAAGAGACCCAGTACTTC.